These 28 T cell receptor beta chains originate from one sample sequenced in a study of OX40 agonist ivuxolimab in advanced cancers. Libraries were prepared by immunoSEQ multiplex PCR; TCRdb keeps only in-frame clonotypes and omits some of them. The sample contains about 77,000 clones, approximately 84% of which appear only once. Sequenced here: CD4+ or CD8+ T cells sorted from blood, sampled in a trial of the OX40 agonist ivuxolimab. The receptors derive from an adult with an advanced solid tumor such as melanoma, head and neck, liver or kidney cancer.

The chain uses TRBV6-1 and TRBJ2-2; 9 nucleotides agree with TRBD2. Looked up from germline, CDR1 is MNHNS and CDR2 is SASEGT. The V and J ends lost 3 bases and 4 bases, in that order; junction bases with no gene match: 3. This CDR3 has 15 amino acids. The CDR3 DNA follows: TGTGCCAGCAGTGATGAAGCGGGGGGCACCGGGGAGCTGTTTTTT. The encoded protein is CASSDEAGGTGELFF.

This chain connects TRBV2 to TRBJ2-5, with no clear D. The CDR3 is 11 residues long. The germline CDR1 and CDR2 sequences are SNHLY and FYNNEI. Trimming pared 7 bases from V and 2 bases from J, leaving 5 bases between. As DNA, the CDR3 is TGTGCCAGCACGCCGCAAGAGACCCAGTACTTC. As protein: CASTPQETQYF.

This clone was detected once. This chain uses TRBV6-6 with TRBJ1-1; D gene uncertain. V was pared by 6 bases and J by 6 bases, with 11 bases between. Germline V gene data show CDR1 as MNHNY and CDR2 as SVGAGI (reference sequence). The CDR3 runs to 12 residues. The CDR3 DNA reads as TGTGCCAGCAGGAGACAAAGGTCTGAAGCTTTCTTT. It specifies CASRRQRSEAFF.

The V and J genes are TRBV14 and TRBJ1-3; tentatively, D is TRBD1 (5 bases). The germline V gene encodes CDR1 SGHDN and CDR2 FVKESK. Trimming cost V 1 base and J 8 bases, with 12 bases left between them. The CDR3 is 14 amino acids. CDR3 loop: CASSQVGGTDTIYF. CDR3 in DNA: TGTGCCAGCAGCCAAGTTGGGGGAACGGACACCATATATTTT.

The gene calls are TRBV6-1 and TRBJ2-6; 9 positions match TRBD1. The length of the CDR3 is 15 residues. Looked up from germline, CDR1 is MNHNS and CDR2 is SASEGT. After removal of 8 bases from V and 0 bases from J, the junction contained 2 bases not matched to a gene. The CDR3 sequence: CASRQGVSGANVLTF. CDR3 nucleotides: TGTGCCAGCCGACAGGGGGTCTCTGGGGCCAACGTCCTGACTTTC.

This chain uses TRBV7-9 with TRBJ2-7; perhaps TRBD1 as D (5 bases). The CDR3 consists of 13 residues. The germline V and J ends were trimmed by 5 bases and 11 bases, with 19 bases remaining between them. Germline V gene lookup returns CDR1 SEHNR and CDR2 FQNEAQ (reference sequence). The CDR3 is CASSRTPHTREYF. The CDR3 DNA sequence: TGTGCCAGCAGCCGAACACCTCACACCAGGGAGTACTTC.

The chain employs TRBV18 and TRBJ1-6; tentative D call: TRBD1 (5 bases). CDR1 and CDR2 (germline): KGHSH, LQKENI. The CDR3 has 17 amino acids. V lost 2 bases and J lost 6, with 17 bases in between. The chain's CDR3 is CASSPSSGTATNSPLHF. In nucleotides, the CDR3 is TGTGCCAGCTCACCATCCTCGGGGACCGCCACTAATTCACCCCTCCACTTT.

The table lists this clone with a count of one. In nucleotides, the CDR3 is TGCGCCAGCAGCCAGGACAGCACTAACTATGGCTACACCTTC. As protein: CASSQDSTNYGYTF. The chain is built from TRBV5-1 and TRBJ1-2, with D maybe TRBD1 (6 bases). Trimming took 4 bases from V and 0 from J, leaving 10 bases between them. This CDR3 has 14 residues. The germline CDR1 and CDR2 sequences are SGHRS and YFSETQ.

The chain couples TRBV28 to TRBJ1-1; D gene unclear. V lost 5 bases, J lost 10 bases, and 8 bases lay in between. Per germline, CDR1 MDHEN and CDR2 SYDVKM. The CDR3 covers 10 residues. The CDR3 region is CASSHLLAFF. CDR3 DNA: TGTGCCAGCAGTCATCTGCTAGCTTTCTTT.

CDR3 nucleotide sequence: TGTGCCATTTCCCGAGGAGAAAACACTGAAGCTTTCTTT. Translating it yields CAISRGENTEAFF. The chain couples TRBV6-1 to TRBJ1-1; D is ambiguous. Germline lookup yields CDR1 MNHNS and CDR2 SASEGT. The CDR3 is 13 residues long. Trimming shortened V by 10 bases and J by 2 bases, and 14 bases separated the two germline ends.

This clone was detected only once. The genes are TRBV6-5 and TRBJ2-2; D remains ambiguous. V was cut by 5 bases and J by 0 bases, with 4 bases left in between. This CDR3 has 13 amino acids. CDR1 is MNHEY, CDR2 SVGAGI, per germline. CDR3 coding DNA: TGTGCCAGCAGTGCCCCGAACACCGGGGAGCTGTTTTTT. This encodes CASSAPNTGELFF.

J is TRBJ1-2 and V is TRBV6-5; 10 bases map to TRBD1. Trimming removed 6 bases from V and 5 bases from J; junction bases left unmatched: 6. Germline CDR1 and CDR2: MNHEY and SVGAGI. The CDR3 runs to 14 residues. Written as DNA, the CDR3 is TGTGCCAGCAGCCGGGACAGGGGCTATTATGGCTACACCTTC. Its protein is CASSRDRGYYGYTF.

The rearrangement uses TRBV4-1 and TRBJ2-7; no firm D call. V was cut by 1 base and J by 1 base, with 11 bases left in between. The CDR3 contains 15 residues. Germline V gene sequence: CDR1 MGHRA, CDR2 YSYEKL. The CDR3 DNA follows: TGCGCCAGCAGCCAAGCCGCGTTCTCGTCCTACGAGCAGTACTTC. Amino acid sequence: CASSQAAFSSYEQYF.

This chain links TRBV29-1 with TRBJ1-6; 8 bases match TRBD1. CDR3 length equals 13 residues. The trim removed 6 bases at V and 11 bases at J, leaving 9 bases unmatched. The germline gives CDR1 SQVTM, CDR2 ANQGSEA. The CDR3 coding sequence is TGCAGCGTCCAGGACAGGGAGGGAACACCCCTCCACTTT. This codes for CSVQDREGTPLHF.

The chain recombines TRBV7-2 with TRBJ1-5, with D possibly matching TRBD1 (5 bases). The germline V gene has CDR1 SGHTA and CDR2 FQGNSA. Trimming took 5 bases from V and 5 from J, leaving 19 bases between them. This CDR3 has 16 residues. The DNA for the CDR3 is TGTGCCAGCAGCCAAGAAATCCAGGGTACTCATCAGCCCCAGCATTTT. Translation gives CASSQEIQGTHQPQHF.

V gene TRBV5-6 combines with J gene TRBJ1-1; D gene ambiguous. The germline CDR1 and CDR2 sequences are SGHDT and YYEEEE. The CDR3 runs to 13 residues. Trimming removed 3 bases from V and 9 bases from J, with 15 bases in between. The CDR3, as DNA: TGTGCCAGCAGCTACCCCCCCAGATCGCAAGCTTTCTTT. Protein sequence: CASSYPPRSQAFF.

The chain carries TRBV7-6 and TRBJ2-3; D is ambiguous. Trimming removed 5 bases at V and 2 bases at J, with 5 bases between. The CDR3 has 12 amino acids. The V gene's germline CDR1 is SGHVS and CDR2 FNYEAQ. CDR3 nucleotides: TGTGCCAGCAGCCTTATCACAGATACGCAGTATTTT. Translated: CASSLITDTQYF.

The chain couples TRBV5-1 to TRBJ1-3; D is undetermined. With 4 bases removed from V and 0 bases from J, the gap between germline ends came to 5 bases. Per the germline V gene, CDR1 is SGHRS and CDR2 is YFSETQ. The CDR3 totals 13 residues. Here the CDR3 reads CASSRDSGNTIYF. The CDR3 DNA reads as TGCGCCAGCAGCCGGGACTCTGGAAACACCATATATTTT.

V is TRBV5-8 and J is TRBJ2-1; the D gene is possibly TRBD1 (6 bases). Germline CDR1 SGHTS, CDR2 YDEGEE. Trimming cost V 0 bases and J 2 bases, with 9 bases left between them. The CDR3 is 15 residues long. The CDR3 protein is CASSLGTVTYNEQFF. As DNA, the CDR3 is TGTGCCAGCAGCTTGGGGACAGTAACCTACAATGAGCAGTTCTTC.

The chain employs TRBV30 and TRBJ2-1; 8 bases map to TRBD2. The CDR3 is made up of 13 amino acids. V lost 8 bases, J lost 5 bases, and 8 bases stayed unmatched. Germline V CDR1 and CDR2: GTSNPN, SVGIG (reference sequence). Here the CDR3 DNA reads TGTGCCCAGACGGCGGGGGGCCACAATGAGCAGTTCTTC. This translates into CAQTAGGHNEQFF. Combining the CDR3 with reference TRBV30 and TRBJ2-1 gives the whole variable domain SQTIHQWPATLVQPVGSPLSLECTVEGTSNPNLYWYRQAAGRGLQLLFYSVGIGQISSEVPQNLSASRPQDRQFILSSKKLLLSDSGFYLCAQTAGGHNEQFFGPGTRLTVL.

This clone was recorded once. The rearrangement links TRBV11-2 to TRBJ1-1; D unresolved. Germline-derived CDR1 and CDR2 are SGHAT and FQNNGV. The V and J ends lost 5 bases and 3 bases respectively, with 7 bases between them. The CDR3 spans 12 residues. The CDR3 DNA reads TGTGCCAGCAGCCCCACACACACTGAAGCTTTCTTT. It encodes CASSPTHTEAFF.

DNA for the CDR3: TGTGCCAGCACCTCGACAACATTCGGTCAGCCCCAGCATTTT. It codes for CASTSTTFGQPQHF. The genes are TRBV6-6 and TRBJ1-5, with unresolved D. Germline CDR1 is MNHNY and CDR2 is SVGAGI (reference sequence). V shed 7 bases and J shed 6 bases, with 16 bases lying between them. There are 14 residues in the CDR3.

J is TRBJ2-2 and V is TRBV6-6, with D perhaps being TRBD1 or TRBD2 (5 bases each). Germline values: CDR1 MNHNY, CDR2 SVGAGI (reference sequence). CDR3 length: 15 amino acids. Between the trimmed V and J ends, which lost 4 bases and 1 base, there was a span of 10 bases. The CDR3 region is CASSSGLLNTGELFF. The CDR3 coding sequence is TGTGCCAGCAGTTCGGGGCTCCTGAACACCGGGGAGCTGTTTTTT.

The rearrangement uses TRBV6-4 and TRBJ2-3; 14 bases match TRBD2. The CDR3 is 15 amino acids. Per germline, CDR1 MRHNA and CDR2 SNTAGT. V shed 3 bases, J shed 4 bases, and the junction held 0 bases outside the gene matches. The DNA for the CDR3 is TGTGCCAGCAGTGAGACTAGCGGGGGGGCAGATACGCAGTATTTT. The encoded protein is CASSETSGGADTQYF.

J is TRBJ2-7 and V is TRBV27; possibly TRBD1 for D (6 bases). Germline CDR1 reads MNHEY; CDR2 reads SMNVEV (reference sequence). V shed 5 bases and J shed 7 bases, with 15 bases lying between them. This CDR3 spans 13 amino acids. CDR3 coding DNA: TGTGCCAGCAGTGTTTTGGGGGCGCGTGAGCAGTACTTC. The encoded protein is CASSVLGAREQYF.

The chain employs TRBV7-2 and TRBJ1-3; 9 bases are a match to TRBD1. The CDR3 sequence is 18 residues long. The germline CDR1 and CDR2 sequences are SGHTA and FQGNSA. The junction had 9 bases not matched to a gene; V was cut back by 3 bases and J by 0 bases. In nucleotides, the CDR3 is TGTGCCAGCAGCTTCCGGACAGGGGATATAAACTCTGGAAACACCATATATTTT. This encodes CASSFRTGDINSGNTIYF.

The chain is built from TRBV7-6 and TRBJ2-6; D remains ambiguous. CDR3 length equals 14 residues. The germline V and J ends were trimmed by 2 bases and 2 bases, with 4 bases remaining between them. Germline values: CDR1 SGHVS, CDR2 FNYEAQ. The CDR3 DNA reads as TGTGCCAGCAGCTTAAACACTGGGGCCAACGTCCTGACTTTC. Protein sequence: CASSLNTGANVLTF.

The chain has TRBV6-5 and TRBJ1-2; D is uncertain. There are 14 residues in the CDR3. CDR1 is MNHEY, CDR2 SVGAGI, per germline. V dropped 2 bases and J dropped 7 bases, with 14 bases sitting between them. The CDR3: CASSYRNTSPGYTF. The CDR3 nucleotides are TGTGCCAGCAGTTACAGGAATACGTCCCCTGGCTACACCTTC.